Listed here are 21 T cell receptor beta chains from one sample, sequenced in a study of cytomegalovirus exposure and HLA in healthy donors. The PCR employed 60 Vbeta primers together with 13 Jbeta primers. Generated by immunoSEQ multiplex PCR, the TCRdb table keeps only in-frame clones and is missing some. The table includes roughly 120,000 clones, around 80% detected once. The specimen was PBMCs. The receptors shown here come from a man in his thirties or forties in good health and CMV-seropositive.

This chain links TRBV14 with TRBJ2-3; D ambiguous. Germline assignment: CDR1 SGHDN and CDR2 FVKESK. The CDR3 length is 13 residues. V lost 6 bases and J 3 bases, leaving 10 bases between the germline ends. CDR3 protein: CASRPPRTDTQYF. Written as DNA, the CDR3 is TGTGCCAGCAGACCCCCGAGGACAGATACGCAGTATTTT.

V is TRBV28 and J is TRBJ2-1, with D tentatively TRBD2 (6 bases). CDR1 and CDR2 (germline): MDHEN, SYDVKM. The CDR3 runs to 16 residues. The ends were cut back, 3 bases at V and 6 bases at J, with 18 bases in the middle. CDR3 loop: CASSFGRLGTSNEQFF. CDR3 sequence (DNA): TGTGCCAGCAGTTTTGGCCGATTAGGGACTTCCAATGAGCAGTTCTTC.

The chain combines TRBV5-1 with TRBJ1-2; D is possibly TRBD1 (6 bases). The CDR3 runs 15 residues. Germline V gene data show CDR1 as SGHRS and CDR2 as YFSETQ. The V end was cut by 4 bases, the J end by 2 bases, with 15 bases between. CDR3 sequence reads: CASSRGQGGNYGYTF. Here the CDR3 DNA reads TGCGCCAGCAGCAGAGGCCAAGGGGGAAACTATGGCTACACCTTC.

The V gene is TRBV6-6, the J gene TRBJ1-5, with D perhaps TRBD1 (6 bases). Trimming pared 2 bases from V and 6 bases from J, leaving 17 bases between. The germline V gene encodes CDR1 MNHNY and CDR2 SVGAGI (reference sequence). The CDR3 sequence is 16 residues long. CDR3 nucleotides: TGTGCCAGCAGTTACCCCAGGGAGGGGGAGGTTCAGCCCCAGCATTTT. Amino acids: CASSYPREGEVQPQHF.

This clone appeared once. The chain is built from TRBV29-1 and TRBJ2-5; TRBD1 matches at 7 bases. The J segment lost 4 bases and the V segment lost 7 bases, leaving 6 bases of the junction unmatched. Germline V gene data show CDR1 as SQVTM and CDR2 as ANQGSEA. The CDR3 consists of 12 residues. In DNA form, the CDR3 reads TGCAGCGCCAACAGGGGTGGAGAGACCCAGTACTTC. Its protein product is CSANRGGETQYF.

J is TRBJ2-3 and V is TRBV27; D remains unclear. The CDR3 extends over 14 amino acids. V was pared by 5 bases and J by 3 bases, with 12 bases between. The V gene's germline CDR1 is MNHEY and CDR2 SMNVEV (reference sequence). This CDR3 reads CASSQAPRTDTQYF. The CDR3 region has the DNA TGTGCCAGCAGTCAGGCCCCACGGACAGATACGCAGTATTTT.

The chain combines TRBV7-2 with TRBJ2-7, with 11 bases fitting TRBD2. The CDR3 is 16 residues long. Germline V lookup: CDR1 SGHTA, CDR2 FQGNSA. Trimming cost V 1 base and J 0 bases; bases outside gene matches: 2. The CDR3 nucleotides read TGTGCCAGCAGCTTAGGGACTAGCGGGCGCTCCTACGAGCAGTACTTC. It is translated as CASSLGTSGRSYEQYF.

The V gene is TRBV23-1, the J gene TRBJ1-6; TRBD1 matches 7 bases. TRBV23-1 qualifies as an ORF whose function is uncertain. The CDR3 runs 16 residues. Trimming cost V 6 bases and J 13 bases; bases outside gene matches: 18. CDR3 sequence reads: CASSLDRVPPITPLHF. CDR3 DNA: TGCGCCAGCAGCCTAGACAGGGTCCCGCCGATTACGCCCCTCCACTTT.

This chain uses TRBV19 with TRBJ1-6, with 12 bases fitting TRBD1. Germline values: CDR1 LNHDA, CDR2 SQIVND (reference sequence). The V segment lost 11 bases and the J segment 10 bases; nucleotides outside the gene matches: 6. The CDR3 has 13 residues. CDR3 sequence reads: CASRDRGLSPLHF. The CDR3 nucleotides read TGTGCCTCCAGGGACAGGGGGCTCTCACCCCTCCACTTT.

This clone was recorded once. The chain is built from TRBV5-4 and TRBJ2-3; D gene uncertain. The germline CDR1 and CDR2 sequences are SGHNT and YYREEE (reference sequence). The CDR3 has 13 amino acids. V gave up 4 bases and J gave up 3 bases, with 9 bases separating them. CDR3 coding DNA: TGTGCCAGCAGCCGTACTGTGACAGATACGCAGTATTTT. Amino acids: CASSRTVTDTQYF.

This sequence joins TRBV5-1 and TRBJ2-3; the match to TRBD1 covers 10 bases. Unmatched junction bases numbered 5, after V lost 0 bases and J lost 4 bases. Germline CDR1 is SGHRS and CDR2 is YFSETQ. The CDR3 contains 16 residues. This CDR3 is CASSLAGTGVPDTQYF. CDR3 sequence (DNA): TGCGCCAGCAGCTTGGCCGGGACAGGGGTTCCAGATACGCAGTATTTT.

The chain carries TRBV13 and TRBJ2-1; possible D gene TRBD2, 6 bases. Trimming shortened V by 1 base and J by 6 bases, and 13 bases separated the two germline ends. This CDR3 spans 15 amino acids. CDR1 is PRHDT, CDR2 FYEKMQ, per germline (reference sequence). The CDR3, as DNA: TGTGCCAGCAGCTTAGCTCCGTGGACTATCAATGAGCAGTTCTTC. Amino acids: CASSLAPWTINEQFF.

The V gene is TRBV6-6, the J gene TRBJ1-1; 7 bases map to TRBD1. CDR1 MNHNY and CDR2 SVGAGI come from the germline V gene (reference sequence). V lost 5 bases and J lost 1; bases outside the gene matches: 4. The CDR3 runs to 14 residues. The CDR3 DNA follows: TGTGCCAGCAGTGACCAGGGGGGGAACACTGAAGCTTTCTTT. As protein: CASSDQGGNTEAFF.

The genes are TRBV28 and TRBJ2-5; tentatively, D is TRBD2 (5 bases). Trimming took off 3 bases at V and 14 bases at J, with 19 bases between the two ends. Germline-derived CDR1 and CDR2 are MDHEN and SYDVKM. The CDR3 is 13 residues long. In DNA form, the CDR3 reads TGTGCCAGCAGTTTGTATCGGCGGACTCCCGCTTACTTC. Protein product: CASSLYRRTPAYF.

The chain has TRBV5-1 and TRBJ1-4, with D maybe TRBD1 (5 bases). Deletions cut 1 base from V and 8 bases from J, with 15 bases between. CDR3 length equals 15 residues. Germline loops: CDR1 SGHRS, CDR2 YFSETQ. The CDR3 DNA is TGCGCCAGCAGCTTGTCAGGGCTGATCGTGGAAAAACTGTTTTTT. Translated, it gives CASSLSGLIVEKLFF.

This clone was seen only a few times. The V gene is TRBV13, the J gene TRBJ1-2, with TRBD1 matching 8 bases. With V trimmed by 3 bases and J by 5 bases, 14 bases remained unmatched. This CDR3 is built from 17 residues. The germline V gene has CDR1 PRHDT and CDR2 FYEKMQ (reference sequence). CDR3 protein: CASSFGQGEFLGYGYTF. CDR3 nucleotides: TGTGCCAGCAGCTTCGGACAGGGCGAGTTTCTAGGGTATGGCTACACCTTC. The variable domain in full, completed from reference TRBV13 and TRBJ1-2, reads AAGVIQSPRHLIKEKRETATLKCYPIPRHDTVYWYQQGPGQDPQFLISFYEKMQSDKGSIPDRFSAQQFSDYHSELNMSSLELGDSALYFCASSFGQGEFLGYGYTFGSGTRLTVV.

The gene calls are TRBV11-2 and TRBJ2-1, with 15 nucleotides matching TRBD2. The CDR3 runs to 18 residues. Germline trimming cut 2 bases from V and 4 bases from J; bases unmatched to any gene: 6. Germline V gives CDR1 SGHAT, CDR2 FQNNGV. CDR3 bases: TGTGCCAGCAGCTTAAGGGCCGGGACTAGCGGGAGGTACAATGAGCAGTTCTTC. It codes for CASSLRAGTSGRYNEQFF.

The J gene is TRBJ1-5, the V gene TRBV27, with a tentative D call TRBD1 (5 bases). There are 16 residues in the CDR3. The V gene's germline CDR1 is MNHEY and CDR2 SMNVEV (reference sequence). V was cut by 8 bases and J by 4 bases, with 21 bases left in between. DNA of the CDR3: TGTGCCAGCTGCCCTAATGGCAGGGTAGGAAATCAGCCCCAGCATTTT. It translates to CASCPNGRVGNQPQHF.

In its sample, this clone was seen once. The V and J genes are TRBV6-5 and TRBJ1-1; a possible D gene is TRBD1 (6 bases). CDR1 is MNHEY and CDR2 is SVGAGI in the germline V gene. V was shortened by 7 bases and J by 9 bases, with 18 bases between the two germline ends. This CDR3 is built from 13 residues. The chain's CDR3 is CASKLPGGAKAFF. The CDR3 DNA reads TGTGCCAGCAAATTACCGGGGGGCGCTAAAGCTTTCTTT.

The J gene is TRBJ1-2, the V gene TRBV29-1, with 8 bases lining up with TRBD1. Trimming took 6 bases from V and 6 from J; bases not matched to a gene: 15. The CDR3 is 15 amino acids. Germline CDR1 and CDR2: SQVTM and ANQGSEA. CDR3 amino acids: CSVARTGTVYDGYTF. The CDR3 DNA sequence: TGCAGCGTAGCCAGGACAGGGACGGTGTATGATGGCTACACCTTC.

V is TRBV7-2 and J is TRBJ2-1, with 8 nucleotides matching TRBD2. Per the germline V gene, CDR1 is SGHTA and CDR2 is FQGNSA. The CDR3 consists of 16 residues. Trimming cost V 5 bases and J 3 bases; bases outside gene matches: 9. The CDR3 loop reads CASSLGTSPIYNEQFF. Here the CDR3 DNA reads TGTGCCAGCAGCCTAGGGACTAGTCCGATCTACAATGAGCAGTTCTTC.